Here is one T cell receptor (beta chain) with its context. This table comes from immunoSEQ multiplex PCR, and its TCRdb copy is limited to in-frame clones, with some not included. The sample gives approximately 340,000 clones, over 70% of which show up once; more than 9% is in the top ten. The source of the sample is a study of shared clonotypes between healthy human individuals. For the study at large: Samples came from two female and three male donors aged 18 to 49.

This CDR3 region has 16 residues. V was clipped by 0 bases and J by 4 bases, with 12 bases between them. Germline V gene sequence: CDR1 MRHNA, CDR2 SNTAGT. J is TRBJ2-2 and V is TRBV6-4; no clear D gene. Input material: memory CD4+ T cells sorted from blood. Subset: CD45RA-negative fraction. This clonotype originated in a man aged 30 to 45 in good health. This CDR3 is CASSDSSRHPTGELFF. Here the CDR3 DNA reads TGTGCCAGCAGTGACTCGAGTCGGCACCCCACCGGGGAGCTGTTTTTT.